This T cell receptor beta chain was captured in a study of blood T cell repertoires in COVID-19. Produced via immunoSEQ multiplex PCR; TCRdb's table is partial and in-frame only. This sample has 110,000 to 150,000 clones, with 75% to 90% found just once. The sequencing sample was made of peripheral blood. The clonotype comes from a woman in her sixties or seventies with active COVID-19.

In DNA form, the CDR3 reads TGCAGCGTTGGAGTTGGACAGAAATATGGCTACACCTTC. Amino acid sequence: CSVGVGQKYGYTF. The chain combines TRBV29-1 with TRBJ1-2, with D perhaps matching TRBD1 (6 bases). Trimming removed 4 bases from V and 5 bases from J, with 14 bases in between. CDR3 length: 13 residues. CDR1 is SQVTM, CDR2 ANQGSEA, per germline.